This TCR beta chain emerged from a study of T cell changes during pregnancy in multiple sclerosis. This CDR3 contains 15 residues. The junction had 3 bases not matched to a gene; V was cut back by 2 bases and J by 4 bases. Germline V gives CDR1 MDHEN, CDR2 SYDVKM. TCRdb's copy holds only in-frame clones and misses some; the assay was immunoSEQ multiplex PCR. The table includes fewer than 55,000 clones, nearly 90% detected once. The chain links TRBV28 to TRBJ1-5; 9 bases align to TRBD1. This specimen was peripheral blood, taken after pregnancy. This TCR derives from a female donor in good health, enrolled as a control in a pregnancy study. CDR3 protein: CASSLGDRVNQPQHF. In DNA, the CDR3 is TGTGCCAGCAGTTTAGGGGACAGGGTAAATCAGCCCCAGCATTTT.